The 26 T cell receptor beta chains presented below share a single source sample, sequenced in a study of T-cell reconstitution after alpha-beta-depleted transplantation in children listed by TCRdb under 2016. Library preparation was by PCR. For sequencing, an Illumina HiSeq 2500 was employed. To normalize quantification of the TCRbeta repertoire, the TCR libraries were built with molecular barcoding that relied on unique molecular identifiers. The public reads were quality trimmed at Q25 with fastp and then assembled into clones with MiXCR by TCRdb, keeping productive beta chains. Each entry is one CDR3 protein sequence, shown with its most common DNA and genes. The sample table lists hundreds of thousands of distinct CDR3 sequences, about a tenth of them with a count of one. The top ten hold 25% to 30% of the sample. The treatment or condition label here, explained by the study, means: allogeneic hematopoietic cell transplantation with graft depleted of TCRalphabeta T cells and CD19 B cells.

Source: PBMCs, taken before TCRalphabeta/CD19-depleted stem cell transplant. These receptors all stem from a child under two years old with acute myeloid leukemia, due to receive a stem cell transplant.

The table lists this clonotype with many counts. The J gene is TRBJ1-1, the V gene TRBV4-1; no firm D call. This CDR3 has 15 residues. Germline V CDR1 and CDR2: MGHRA, YSYEKL. The ends were cut back, 0 bases at V and 0 bases at J, with 8 bases in the middle. CDR3 nucleotides: TGCGCCAGCAGCCAAGAAGAGGGTTTGAACACTGAAGCTTTCTTT. Its protein product is CASSQEEGLNTEAFF.

This clonotype was seen repeatedly, ten times or more. The gene calls are TRBV18 and TRBJ1-1, with unresolved D. Trimming left V 6 bases short and J 7 bases short, with 15 bases between. CDR3 length: 13 residues. Looked up from germline, CDR1 is KGHSH and CDR2 is LQKENI. DNA for the CDR3: TGTGCCAGCTCCACGAGCGGAATGGTTGAAGCTTTCTTT. It encodes CASSTSGMVEAFF.

This clonotype was counted many times. This rearrangement joins TRBV11-2 to TRBJ2-1; the D gene is possibly TRBD2 (6 bases). Per the germline V gene, CDR1 is SGHAT and CDR2 is FQNNGV. The V end lost 2 bases, the J end lost 1 base, and 12 bases lay between the germline ends. CDR3 size: 16 residues. CDR3 loop: CASSLIVGTSYNEQFF. The CDR3 DNA reads TGTGCCAGCAGCTTAATTGTGGGGACTTCCTACAATGAGCAGTTCTTC. The whole variable domain, filled in from reference TRBV11-2 and TRBJ2-1, reads EAGVAQSPRYKIIEKRQSVAFWCNPISGHATLYWYQQILGQGPKLLIQFQNNGVVDDSQLPKDRFSAERLKGVDSTLKIQPAKLEDSAVYLCASSLIVGTSYNEQFFGPGTRLTVL.

This clonotype was counted many times. This chain links TRBV9 with TRBJ2-3, with 7 bases matching TRBD2. V lost 1 base and J lost 4; bases outside the gene matches: 6. Germline V lookup: CDR1 SGDLS, CDR2 YYNGEE. The CDR3 spans 15 residues. Written as DNA, the CDR3 is TGTGCCAGCAGCGTATTGGCTGCGGGGGCAGATACGCAGTATTTT. Translating gives CASSVLAAGADTQYF.

The sample holds many counts of this clonotype. The chain joins TRBV20-1 to TRBJ1-5, with a tentative D call TRBD1 (6 bases). The CDR3 loop spans 17 amino acids. The germline V gene encodes CDR1 DFQATT and CDR2 SNEGSKA (reference sequence). The V end lost 4 bases, the J end lost 1 base, and 20 bases lay between the germline ends. The CDR3 is CSAKQGVDYWSNQPQHF. For the CDR3, the DNA is TGCAGTGCTAAACAGGGCGTTGATTATTGGAGCAATCAGCCCCAGCATTTT.

This chain links TRBV30 with TRBJ2-1; D not certain. This CDR3 has 14 residues. Germline lookup yields CDR1 GTSNPN and CDR2 SVGIG (reference sequence). Trimming took off 5 bases at V and 0 bases at J, with 11 bases between the two ends. In DNA form, the CDR3 reads TGTGCCTGGTCGAAGTTAAGCTCCTACAATGAGCAGTTCTTC. It codes for CAWSKLSSYNEQFF.

This clonotype was counted between two and nine times. The chain has TRBV7-3 and TRBJ2-2, with TRBD1 as a possible D gene (5 bases). Per the germline V gene, CDR1 is SGHTA and CDR2 is FQGTGA. Trimming took 6 bases from V and 5 from J, leaving 19 bases between them. This CDR3 spans 16 amino acids. CDR3 sequence reads: CASSPPPGQPTGELFF. In nucleotides, the CDR3 is TGTGCCAGCAGTCCCCCCCCCGGACAACCAACCGGGGAGCTGTTTTTT.

This clonotype came up once. A much bigger clone sits one base away, suggesting this may be a read error. The chain carries TRBV30 and TRBJ1-2; TRBD1 aligns across 8 bases. Losses at the gene ends were 4 bases for V and 3 bases for J; bases not matched to a gene: 16. Germline CDR1 reads GTSNPN; CDR2 reads SVGIG (reference sequence). This CDR3 contains 17 residues. The CDR3 loop is CAWKPAGGFSSDYGYTF. The DNA for the CDR3 is TGTGCCTGGAAACCCGCAGGGGGCTTTTCTTCTGACTATGGCTACACCTTC.

This clonotype was observed at least ten times. This chain links TRBV29-1 with TRBJ1-2; 7 bases map to TRBD1. This CDR3 contains 12 residues. The V and J ends lost 6 bases and 6 bases, in that order; junction bases with no gene match: 7. The germline V gene has CDR1 SQVTM and CDR2 ANQGSEA. This chain's CDR3 is CSVGGGGDGYTF. CDR3 nucleotides: TGCAGCGTCGGTGGAGGGGGCGATGGCTACACCTTC.

Concerning this clonotype itself: This clone may be a read error of a much larger clone one base away. This chain connects TRBV5-4 to TRBJ2-5, with a weak D call TRBD1 (5 bases). Germline CDR1 SGHNT, CDR2 YYREEE (reference sequence). V was pared by 1 base and J by 5 bases, with 12 bases between. The CDR3 consists of 14 residues. For the CDR3, the DNA is TGTGCCAGCAGCTTGTGGGGCTCGGCGGAGACCCAGTACTTC. This encodes CASSLWGSAETQYF. The full variable domain, its missing parts supplied by reference TRBV5-4 and TRBJ2-5, is ETGVTQSPTHLIKTRGQQVTLRCSSQSGHNTVSWYQQALGQGPQFIFQYYREEENGRGNFPPRFSGLQFPNYSSELNVNALELDDSALYLCASSLWGSAETQYFGPGTRLLVL.

At least ten counts were recorded for this clonotype. This chain uses TRBV5-4 with TRBJ2-1; possibly TRBD1 for D (6 bases). The germline V gene encodes CDR1 SGHNT and CDR2 YYREEE (reference sequence). The CDR3 has 13 residues. The V end lost 3 bases, the J end lost 9 bases, and 13 bases lay between the germline ends. The CDR3 region has the DNA TGTGCCAGCAGCTCCCAGGGGAATGCTGAGCAGTTCTTC. It yields the protein CASSSQGNAEQFF.

This sequence joins TRBV28 and TRBJ1-1, with a weak D call TRBD1 (6 bases). Germline CDR1 and CDR2: MDHEN and SYDVKM. Trimming left V 7 bases short and J 0 bases short, with 12 bases between. The CDR3 is 14 residues long. CDR3 sequence: CASNLGGLNTEAFF. CDR3 in DNA: TGTGCCAGCAACCTCGGGGGGCTGAACACTGAAGCTTTCTTT.

This clonotype was found many times. The V gene is TRBV20-1, the J gene TRBJ1-2; possibly TRBD1 for D (5 bases). The CDR3 covers 14 residues. With 3 bases removed from V and 0 bases from J, the gap between germline ends came to 11 bases. Germline lookup yields CDR1 DFQATT and CDR2 SNEGSKA (reference sequence). Here the CDR3 reads CSARGGASNYGYTF. The DNA for the CDR3 is TGCAGTGCTAGGGGTGGGGCCTCTAACTATGGCTACACCTTC.

This clonotype appeared a few times. The chain employs TRBV19 and TRBJ1-1, with D possibly matching TRBD1 (6 bases). Per germline, CDR1 LNHDA and CDR2 SQIVND (reference sequence). Trimming cost V 7 bases and J 8 bases, with 26 bases left between them. The CDR3 sequence is 16 residues long. Written as DNA, the CDR3 is TGTGCCAGTACCAGTATACCGGGACAACACTCCTGGGAAGCTTTCTTT. Its translation is CASTSIPGQHSWEAFF.

This clonotype has ten or more counts. The V call is TRBV20-1, the J call TRBJ2-3; possibly TRBD1 for D (5 bases). CDR1 DFQATT and CDR2 SNEGSKA come from the germline V gene (reference sequence). Trimming cost V 2 bases and J 8 bases, with 23 bases left between them. This CDR3 region has 16 residues. The CDR3 bases are TGCAGTGCTAGACCCCGTGACCGCACGAACCAGGGTACGCAGTATTTT. This translates into CSARPRDRTNQGTQYF.

This clonotype was detected many times. The chain joins TRBV28 to TRBJ2-2; 14 bases agree with TRBD2. The V segment lost 5 bases and the J segment 7 bases; nucleotides outside the gene matches: 9. The CDR3 extends over 17 amino acids. Germline V CDR1 and CDR2: MDHEN, SYDVKM. CDR3 nucleotide sequence: TGTGCCAGCAGTCCCCTCGGACTAGCGGGAGGAGGCGGGGAGCTGTTTTTT. Translation gives CASSPLGLAGGGGELFF.

The sample holds many counts of this clonotype. The rearrangement uses TRBV6-5 and TRBJ2-3, with D tentatively TRBD2 (6 bases). CDR1 and CDR2 (germline): MNHEY, SVGAGI. This CDR3 is built from 16 residues. V was shortened by 6 bases and J by 1 base, with 17 bases between the two germline ends. The DNA for the CDR3 is TGTGCCAGCAGCCTCTTCGCGGGAACTGGCACAGATACGCAGTATTTT. This translates into CASSLFAGTGTDTQYF.

The chain couples TRBV7-9 to TRBJ2-2, with 9 bases matching TRBD1. This CDR3 contains 15 residues. Per the germline V gene, CDR1 is SEHNR and CDR2 is FQNEAQ (reference sequence). Unmatched junction bases numbered 8, after V lost 7 bases and J lost 5 bases. The CDR3 loop is CASTTGQGKTGELFF. The CDR3 nucleotides read TGTGCCAGCACCACAGGACAGGGGAAGACCGGGGAGCTGTTTTTT.

This clonotype was recorded at least ten times. The chain has TRBV5-1 and TRBJ1-4, with 7 bases aligning to TRBD1. Trimming at V came to 4 bases and at J to 8 bases, leaving 8 bases not matched to a gene. CDR1 SGHRS and CDR2 YFSETQ come from the germline V gene. CDR3 length equals 14 residues. The CDR3 sequence is CASSPDREGEKLFF. In nucleotides, the CDR3 is TGCGCCAGCAGCCCTGACAGGGAAGGAGAAAAACTGTTTTTT.

At least ten counts were recorded for this clonotype. The J gene is TRBJ2-1, the V gene TRBV5-1; TRBD1 matches at 7 bases. V lost 5 bases, J lost 9 bases, and 5 bases stayed unmatched. The CDR3 sequence is 12 residues long. Looked up from germline, CDR1 is SGHRS and CDR2 is YFSETQ. This CDR3 is CASSSHRGEQFF. The CDR3 DNA reads TGCGCCAGCAGTTCCCACAGGGGTGAGCAGTTCTTC.

This clonotype was observed at least ten times. The chain joins TRBV18 to TRBJ2-1; 11 bases agree with TRBD1. CDR3 length: 16 amino acids. Germline-derived CDR1 and CDR2 are KGHSH and LQKENI. J lost 6 bases, V lost 2 bases, and 6 bases had no gene match. CDR3 nucleotide sequence: TGTGCCAGCTCACCAAATGGACAGGGGGCGTCCAATGAGCAGTTCTTC. Protein sequence: CASSPNGQGASNEQFF.

Turning to this clonotype: One base away lies a much larger clone, so this may be a sequencing read error. The rearrangement links TRBV30 to TRBJ1-4; no firm D call. This CDR3 is built from 15 residues. Germline lookup yields CDR1 GTSNPN and CDR2 SVGIG (reference sequence). The CDR3 is CAWSARHLPNEKPFF. In DNA form, the CDR3 reads TGTGCCTGGAGTGCCCGACATCTCCCCAATGAAAAACCGTTTTTT.

Many counts were recorded for this clonotype. The rearrangement links TRBV24-1 to TRBJ1-1, with D unclear. Trimming took 7 bases from V and 9 from J, leaving 17 bases between them. The germline V gene encodes CDR1 KGHDR and CDR2 SFDVKD. The length of the CDR3 is 13 residues. Here the CDR3 DNA reads TGTGCCACCAGCCCGCGCCGCAGCGGAAAAGCTTTCTTT. Its protein product is CATSPRRSGKAFF.

This clonotype was detected ten times or more. J is TRBJ1-2 and V is TRBV19; D call uncertain. The CDR3 covers 12 residues. V shed 6 bases and J shed 6 bases, with 11 bases lying between them. CDR1 is LNHDA, CDR2 SQIVND, per germline (reference sequence). CDR3 in DNA: TGTGCCAGTAGGGTACTGGGAGATGGCTACACCTTC. Translated, it gives CASRVLGDGYTF. The full variable domain, its missing parts supplied by reference TRBV19 and TRBJ1-2, is DGGITQSPKYLFRKEGQNVTLSCEQNLNHDAMYWYRQDPGQGLRLIYYSQIVNDFQKGDIAEGYSVSREKKESFPLTVTSAQKNPTAFYLCASRVLGDGYTFGSGTRLTVV.

This clonotype came up many times. V is TRBV29-1 and J is TRBJ1-5, with D hard to call. The CDR3 has 11 residues. Trimming took 8 bases from V and 4 from J, leaving 9 bases between them. Germline V lookup: CDR1 SQVTM, CDR2 ANQGSEA. The CDR3 region is CSPPLNQPQHF. In DNA form, the CDR3 reads TGCAGCCCCCCCTTAAATCAGCCCCAGCATTTT.

This clonotype occurred a few times. The chain uses TRBV19 and TRBJ2-7, with D tentatively TRBD1 or TRBD2 (6 bases each). Germline values: CDR1 LNHDA, CDR2 SQIVND (reference sequence). The CDR3 loop spans 13 amino acids. V dropped 3 bases and J dropped 6 bases, with 12 bases sitting between them. The CDR3 DNA is TGTGCCAGTAGTATCCAACAGGGAGGCGAGCAGTACTTC. Translated, it gives CASSIQQGGEQYF.